Listed here is a single TCR beta chain. It was cDNA, reverse transcribed from extracted RNA, that served as the sequencing template. The repertoire was sequenced with immunoSEQ multiplex PCR; TCRdb's copy has only in-frame clones and lacks some. The sample includes 90,000 to 150,000 clones, about three fifths of them seen just once. The record originates from a study of CD8+ T cells in alopecia areata. For the study at large: Tofacitinib was taken orally by treated patients, and the dose was 5 to 10 mg twice daily.

Treatment denoted: oral pan-JAK inhibitor, 5-10 mg twice daily. Germline CDR1 PRHDT, CDR2 FYEKMQ (reference sequence). The CDR3 spans 14 residues. The junction had 7 bases not matched to a gene; V was cut back by 6 bases and J by 5 bases. The sequencing used CD8+ T cells sorted from blood, collected at week 4, from a patient treated with tofacitinib. The J gene is TRBJ1-1, the V gene TRBV13, with TRBD1 identical over 9 bases. This clonotype originated in a human donor with alopecia areata. The CDR3 here is CASREQGANTEAFF. The CDR3 DNA reads TGTGCCAGCAGGGAACAGGGGGCAAATACTGAAGCTTTCTTT.